The text below deals with one TCR beta chain. This CDR3 is built from 14 residues. V was clipped by 7 bases and J by 4 bases, with 13 bases between them. CDR1 and CDR2 (germline): MNHEY, SVGAGI. The data stem from a study of cytomegalovirus exposure and HLA in healthy donors. The PCR used 60 Vbeta and 13 Jbeta primers. The method was immunoSEQ multiplex PCR; TCRdb's version includes in-frame clones alone and lacks a portion of them. The sample contains over 150,000 clones, around 81% of which appear only once. The origin of this receptor is a woman between 25 and 40 years old in good health and CMV-seronegative. What was sequenced was PBMCs. This chain uses TRBV6-5 with TRBJ2-2, with TRBD2 as a possible D gene (6 bases). CDR3 sequence (DNA): TGTGCCAGCAAAAAGCGGGTCAGCACCGGGGAGCTGTTTTTT. It specifies CASKKRVSTGELFF.